Listed here is a single T cell receptor (beta chain). The PCR had 60 Vbeta and 13 Jbeta primers. Assay used: immunoSEQ multiplex PCR; TCRdb lists only in-frame clones, some missing. The sample records under 150,000 clones, 75% to 85% being singletons. CDR3 length: 13 residues. J gave up 4 bases and V 6 bases, and 6 bases lay outside the gene matches. Germline V gene data show CDR1 as SGHTA and CDR2 as FQGNSA. These data are taken from a study of cytomegalovirus exposure and HLA in healthy donors. Turning to the study itself: Among the 350 to 500 donors who were genotyped, about 79% fell in the genetic ancestry cluster that is associated with self-reported Caucasian donors.

The sequence came from a girl aged 2 to 9 in good health and CMV-seronegative. The rearrangement links TRBV7-2 to TRBJ2-7; 7 bases line up with TRBD1. Specimen: PBMCs. CDR3 residues: CASSNRGRYEQYF. The CDR3 DNA follows: TGTGCCAGCAGTAACAGGGGTCGGTACGAGCAGTACTTC.